The clone carrying this T cell receptor beta chain was recorded only once. Study processing details: For nucleated cells, counts were estimated from reference gene primer amplification. Repertoires were generated with immunoSEQ multiplex PCR, while TCRdb's copy carries only in-frame clones and drops some. That table furnishes V, J and clone size, whereas the DNA furnished D and trimming. The table lists 200,000 to 250,000 clones, roughly 84% of them singletons. CDR1 and CDR2 (germline): SGHNT, YENEEA. Trimming shortened V by 0 bases and J by 8 bases, and 10 bases separated the two germline ends. The length of the CDR3 is 13 residues. These data belong to a study of blood T cell repertoires in COVID-19. Study information: From the United States, Italy and Spain came samples of acute and convalescent COVID-19. PBMCs, B-cell-depleted T cells, or T cells were the source of the cDNA or gDNA that made up the material.

The sequence derives from a woman in her fifties or sixties with acute or convalescent COVID-19. The specimen was peripheral blood. The chain combines TRBV11-3 with TRBJ1-1; D ambiguous. The CDR3 loop is CASSLDFAGEAFF. The CDR3 nucleotides are TGTGCCAGCAGCTTAGATTTTGCAGGAGAAGCTTTCTTT.